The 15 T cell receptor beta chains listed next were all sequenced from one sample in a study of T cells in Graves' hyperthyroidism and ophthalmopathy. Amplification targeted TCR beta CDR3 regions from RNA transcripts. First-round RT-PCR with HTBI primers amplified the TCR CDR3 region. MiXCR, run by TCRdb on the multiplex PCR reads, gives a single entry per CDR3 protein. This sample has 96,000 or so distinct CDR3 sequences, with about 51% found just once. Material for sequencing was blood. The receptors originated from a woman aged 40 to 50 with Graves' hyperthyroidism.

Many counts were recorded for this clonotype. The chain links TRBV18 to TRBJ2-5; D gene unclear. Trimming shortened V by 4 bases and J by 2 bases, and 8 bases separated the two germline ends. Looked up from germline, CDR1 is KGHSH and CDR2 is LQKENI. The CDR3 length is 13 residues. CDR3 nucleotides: TGTGCCAGCTCACTGGGCTTACAAGAGACCCAGTACTTC. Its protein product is CASSLGLQETQYF.

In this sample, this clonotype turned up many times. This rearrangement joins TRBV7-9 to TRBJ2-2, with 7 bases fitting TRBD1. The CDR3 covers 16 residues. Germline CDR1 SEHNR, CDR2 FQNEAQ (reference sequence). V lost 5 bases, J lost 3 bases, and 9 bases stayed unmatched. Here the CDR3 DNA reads TGTGCCAGCAGCCCTACCCGGGACAGCTACACCGGGGAGCTGTTTTTT. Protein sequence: CASSPTRDSYTGELFF.

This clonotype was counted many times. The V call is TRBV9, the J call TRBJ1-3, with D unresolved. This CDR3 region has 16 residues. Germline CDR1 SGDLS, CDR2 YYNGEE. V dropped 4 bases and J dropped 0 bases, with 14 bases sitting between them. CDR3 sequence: CASSNSKRDSGNTIYF. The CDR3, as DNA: TGTGCCAGCAGCAACTCTAAACGCGACTCTGGAAACACCATATATTTT.

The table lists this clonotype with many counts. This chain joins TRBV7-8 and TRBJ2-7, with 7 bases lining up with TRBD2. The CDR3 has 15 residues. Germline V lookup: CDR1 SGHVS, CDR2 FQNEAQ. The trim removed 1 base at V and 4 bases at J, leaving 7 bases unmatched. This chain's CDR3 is CASSLVSGTRYEQYF. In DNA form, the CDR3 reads TGTGCCAGCAGCTTAGTGAGCGGGACGCGATACGAGCAGTACTTC.

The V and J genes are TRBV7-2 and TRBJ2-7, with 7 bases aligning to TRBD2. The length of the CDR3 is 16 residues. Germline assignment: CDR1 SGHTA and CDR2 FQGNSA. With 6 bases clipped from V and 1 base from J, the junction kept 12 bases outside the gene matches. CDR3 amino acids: CASSGGASGRSYEQYF. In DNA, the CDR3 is TGTGCCAGCAGTGGAGGGGCTAGCGGAAGATCCTACGAGCAGTACTTC. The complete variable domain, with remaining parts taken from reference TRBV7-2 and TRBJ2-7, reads GAGVSQSPSNKVTEKGKDVELRCDPISGHTALYWYRQSLGQGLEFLIYFQGNSAPDKSGLPSDRFSAERTGGSVSTLTIQRTQQEDSAVYLCASSGGASGRSYEQYFGPGTRLTVT.

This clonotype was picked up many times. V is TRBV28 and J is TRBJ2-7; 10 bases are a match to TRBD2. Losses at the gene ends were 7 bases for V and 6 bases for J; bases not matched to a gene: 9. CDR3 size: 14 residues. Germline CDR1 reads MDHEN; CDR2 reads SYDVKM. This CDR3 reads CASNLQREGREQYF. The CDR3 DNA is TGTGCCAGCAACCTTCAGCGGGAGGGCCGCGAGCAGTACTTC.

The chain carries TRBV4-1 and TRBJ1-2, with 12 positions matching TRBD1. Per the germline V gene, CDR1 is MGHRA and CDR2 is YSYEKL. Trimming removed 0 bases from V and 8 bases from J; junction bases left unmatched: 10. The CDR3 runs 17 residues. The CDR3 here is CASSQDLGTGGAAGYTF. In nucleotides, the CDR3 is TGCGCCAGCAGCCAAGATTTGGGGACAGGGGGCGCGGCAGGCTACACCTTC.

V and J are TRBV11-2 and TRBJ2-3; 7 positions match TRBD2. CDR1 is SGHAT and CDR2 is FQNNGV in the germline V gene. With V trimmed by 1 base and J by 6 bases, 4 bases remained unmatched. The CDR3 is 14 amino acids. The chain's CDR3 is CASSLGSSGDTQYF. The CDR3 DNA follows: TGTGCCAGCAGCTTAGGATCTAGCGGCGATACGCAGTATTTT.

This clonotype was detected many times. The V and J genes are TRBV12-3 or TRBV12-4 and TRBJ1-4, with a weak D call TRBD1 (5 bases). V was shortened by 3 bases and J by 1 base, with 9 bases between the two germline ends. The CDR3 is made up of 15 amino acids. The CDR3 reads CASSLGGGTNEKLFF. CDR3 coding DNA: TGTGCCAGCAGTTTGGGTGGGGGAACTAATGAAAAACTGTTTTTT.

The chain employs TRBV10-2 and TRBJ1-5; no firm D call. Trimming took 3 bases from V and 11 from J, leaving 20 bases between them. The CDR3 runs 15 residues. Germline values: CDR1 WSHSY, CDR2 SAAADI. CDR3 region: CASSEMVQVQETQHF. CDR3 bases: TGCGCCAGCAGTGAAATGGTGCAGGTCCAAGAGACCCAGCATTTT.

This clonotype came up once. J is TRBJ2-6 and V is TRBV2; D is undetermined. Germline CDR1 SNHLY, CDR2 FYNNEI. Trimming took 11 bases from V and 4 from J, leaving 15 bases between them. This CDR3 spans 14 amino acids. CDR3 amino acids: CASRDPRGANVLTF. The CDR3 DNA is TGTGCCTCAAGAGATCCCAGGGGGGCCAACGTCCTGACTTTC.

CDR3 amino acids: CATSSPDSGPRETQYF. DNA for the CDR3: TGTGCCACCAGCAGCCCAGACAGCGGACCAAGGGAGACCCAGTACTTC. The J gene is TRBJ2-5, the V gene TRBV15; tentatively, D is TRBD1 or TRBD2 (5 bases each). Trimming shortened V by 3 bases and J by 5 bases, and 19 bases separated the two germline ends. Germline V gives CDR1 LNHNV, CDR2 YYDKDF (reference sequence). The CDR3 is 16 residues long. Full variable domain (missing parts from reference TRBV15 and TRBJ2-5): DAMVIQNPRYQVTQFGKPVTLSCSQTLNHNVMYWYQQKSSQAPKLLFHYYDKDFNNEADTPDNFQSRRPNTSFCFLDIRSPGLGDTAMYLCATSSPDSGPRETQYFGPGTRLLVL.

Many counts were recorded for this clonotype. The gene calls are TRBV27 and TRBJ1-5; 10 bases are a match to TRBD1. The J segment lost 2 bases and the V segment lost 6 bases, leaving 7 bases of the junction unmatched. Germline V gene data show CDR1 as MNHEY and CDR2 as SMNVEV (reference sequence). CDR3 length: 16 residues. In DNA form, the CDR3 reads TGTGCCAGCAGAGGACAGGGGGATGGGCGCAATCAGCCCCAGCATTTT. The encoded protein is CASRGQGDGRNQPQHF.

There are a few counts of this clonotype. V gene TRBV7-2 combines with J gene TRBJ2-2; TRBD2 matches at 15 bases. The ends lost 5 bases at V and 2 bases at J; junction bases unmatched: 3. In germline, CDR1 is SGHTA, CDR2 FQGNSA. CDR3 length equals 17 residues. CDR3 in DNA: TGTGCCAGCAGCCCGGGACTAGCGGGAGGCAACACCGGGGAGCTGTTTTTT. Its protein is CASSPGLAGGNTGELFF.

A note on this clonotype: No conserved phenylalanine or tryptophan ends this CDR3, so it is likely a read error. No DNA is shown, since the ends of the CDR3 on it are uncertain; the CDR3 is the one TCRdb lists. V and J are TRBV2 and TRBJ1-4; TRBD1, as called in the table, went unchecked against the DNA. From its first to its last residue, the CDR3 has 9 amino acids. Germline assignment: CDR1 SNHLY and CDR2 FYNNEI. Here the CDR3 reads CASSRTGGV.